This T cell receptor beta chain was sequenced for a study of blood T cell repertoires in COVID-19. Profiled with immunoSEQ multiplex PCR; TCRdb holds only in-frame clones, not every one. The table records a few hundred thousand clones, roughly 88% of them present only once. The sequence derives from a woman aged 25 to 39 with acute or convalescent COVID-19. Specimen: peripheral blood.

CDR3 sequence (DNA): TGTGCCAGTAGTAGGGACCGGACAGGGCTGAATCAGCCCCAGCATTTT. This translates into CASSRDRTGLNQPQHF. The V gene is TRBV19, the J gene TRBJ1-5; the match to TRBD1 covers 8 bases. J was trimmed by 4 bases and V by 4 bases; bases with no gene match: 9. Germline assignment: CDR1 LNHDA and CDR2 SQIVND (reference sequence). The CDR3 length is 16 residues.